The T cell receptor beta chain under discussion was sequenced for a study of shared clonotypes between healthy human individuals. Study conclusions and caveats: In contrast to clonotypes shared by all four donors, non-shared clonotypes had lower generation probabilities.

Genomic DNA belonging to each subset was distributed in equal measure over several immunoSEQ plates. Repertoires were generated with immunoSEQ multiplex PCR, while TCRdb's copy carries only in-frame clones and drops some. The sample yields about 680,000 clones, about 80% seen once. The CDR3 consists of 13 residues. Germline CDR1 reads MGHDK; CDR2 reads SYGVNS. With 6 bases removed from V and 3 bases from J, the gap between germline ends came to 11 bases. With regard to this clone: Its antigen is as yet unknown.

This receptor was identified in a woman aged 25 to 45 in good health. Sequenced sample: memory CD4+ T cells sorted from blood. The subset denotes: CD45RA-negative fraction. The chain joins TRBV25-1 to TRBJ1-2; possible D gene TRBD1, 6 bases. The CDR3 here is CASSRGGDYGYTF. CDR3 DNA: TGTGCCAGCAGCAGAGGGGGTGACTATGGCTACACCTTC.